This TCR beta chain was captured in a study of blood T cell repertoires in COVID-19 (dated by TCRdb to the early 2020s). Broadly, across the study: Samples from collaborators originated in the United States, Italy and Spain and spanned both the acute and convalescent phases of COVID-19. The material from the prospective study consisted of cDNA or gDNA derived from T cells, B-cell-depleted T cells, or PBMCs. Deeply sampled blood TCRbeta repertoires from subjects exposed to, actively infected with, or recovered from COVID-19 were included in the dataset. The repertoires were released in a freely available public database meant as a resource for research on the immune response to SARS-CoV-2. Samples came from the ongoing ImmuneRACE study (first 160 participants) plus 1,254 subjects from 6 global collaborators. Sample metadata almost always included a de-identified subject ID, COVID-19 status, age in years and sex. Where HLA class I and class II types were available, the types were taken from metadata supplied by the sample provider, not from assay-based typing.

Collaborating institutions collected whole blood in K2EDTA tubes following their own protocols. For TCRbeta analysis, collaborator samples were shipped as frozen whole blood, as isolated PBMCs, or as DNA extracted from either sample type. The CDR3 holds 15 amino acids from the cysteine to the phenylalanine. The entry retains the CDR3 DNA only, 45 bases that are in frame from base 1. CDR1 and CDR2, looked up from the germline V gene, are MNHEY and SVGEGT. Deletion took 2 bases off V and 4 bases off J, with a span of 12 bases between the germline ends. Beyond this particular receptor, the publication reports: The quantity of clinical and demographic metadata differed by source and by participant and was supplied without curation.

As for this clone: It lacks a known antigen. No base quality values were provided; no much bigger clone lies one nucleotide off.

TCRbeta CDR3 regions were amplified from genomic DNA using the immunoSEQ Assay, a bias-controlled multiplex PCR. In the source study's methods: The number of nucleated cells in each sample was estimated by amplification of reference gene primers within the assay. Sequence reads were collapsed and filtered to measure the absolute abundance of every unique TCRbeta CDR3 rearrangement. Productive Simpson clonality was computed per sample as the square root of Simpson's diversity index over productive rearrangements. TCRdb provides this immuneACCESS table in a form limited to in-frame rearrangements. Some clones are lacking; in checked studies, under half of them reflect an unresolved V gene, and why the rest are absent is not known. The DNA was the basis for D and trimming; V, J and clone size are from that table. This sample holds roughly 100,000 clones; 70% to 90% were observed only once. The ten largest make up 2% of the sample.

The V and J genes are TRBV6-2 or TRBV6-3 and TRBJ1-5, and possibly TRBD1, on 5 matching bases. Sequenced: peripheral blood. The clonotype was recovered from a man aged 50 to 59 with active COVID-19. Read as DNA, the sequence is TGTGCCAGCAGTTACATCCCCCAGGGAAATCAGCCCCAGCATTTT. Its amino acids are CASSYIPQGNQPQHF.